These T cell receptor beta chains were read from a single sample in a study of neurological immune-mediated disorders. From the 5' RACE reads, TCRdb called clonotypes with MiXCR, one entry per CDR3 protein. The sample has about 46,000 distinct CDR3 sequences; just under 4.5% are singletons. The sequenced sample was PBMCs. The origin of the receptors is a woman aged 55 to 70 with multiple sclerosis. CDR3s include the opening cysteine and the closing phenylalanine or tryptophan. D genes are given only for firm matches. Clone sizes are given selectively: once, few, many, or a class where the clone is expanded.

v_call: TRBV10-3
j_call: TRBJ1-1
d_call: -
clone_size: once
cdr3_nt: TGTGCCATCACCCCCCGGAGGGGGGATACAATGAACACTGAAGCTTTCTTT
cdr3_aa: CAITPRRGDTMNTEAFF

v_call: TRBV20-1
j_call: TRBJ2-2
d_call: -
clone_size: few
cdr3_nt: TGCAGTGCTAGGGAGTCCAGGGGAGGCGCCGGGGAGCTGTTTTTT
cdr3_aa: CSARESRGGAGELFF

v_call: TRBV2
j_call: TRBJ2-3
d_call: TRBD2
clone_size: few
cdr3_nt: TGTGCCAGCAGTGAAAGGCTAGCGGGGACCACAGATACGCAGTATTTT
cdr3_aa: CASSERLAGTTDTQYF

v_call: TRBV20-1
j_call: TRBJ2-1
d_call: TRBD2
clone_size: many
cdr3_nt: TGCGCGATAGCGGGGGGTAATCTGAATGAGCAGTTCTTC
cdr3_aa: CAIAGGNLNEQFF

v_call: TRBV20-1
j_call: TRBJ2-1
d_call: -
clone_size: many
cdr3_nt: TGCAGTGCTAGAGTAGCAGGACTAAGCAATGAGCAGTTCTTC
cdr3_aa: CSARVAGLSNEQFF

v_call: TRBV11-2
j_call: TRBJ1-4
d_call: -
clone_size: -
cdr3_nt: TGTGCCAGCAGCTCAGATCCAAAGGTGGAAAAACTGTTTTTT
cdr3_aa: CASSSDPKVEKLFF

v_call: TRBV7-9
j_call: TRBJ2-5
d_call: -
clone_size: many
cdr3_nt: TGTGCCAGCTCGGGACGGCTCTACCAAGAGACCCAGTACTTC
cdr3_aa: CASSGRLYQETQYF

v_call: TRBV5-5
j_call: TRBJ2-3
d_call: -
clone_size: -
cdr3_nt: TGTGCCAGCAGCCCGACGGGACTAGATACGCAGTATTTT
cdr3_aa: CASSPTGLDTQYF

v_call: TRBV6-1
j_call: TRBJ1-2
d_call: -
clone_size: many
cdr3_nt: TGTGCCAGCACCCTTCTCGACAGCCTCGATGGCTACACCTTC
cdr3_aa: CASTLLDSLDGYTF

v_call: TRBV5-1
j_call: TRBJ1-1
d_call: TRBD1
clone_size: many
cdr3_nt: TGCGCCAGCAGCTTTCCGGGACAGTATGAAGCTTTCTTT
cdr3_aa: CASSFPGQYEAFF